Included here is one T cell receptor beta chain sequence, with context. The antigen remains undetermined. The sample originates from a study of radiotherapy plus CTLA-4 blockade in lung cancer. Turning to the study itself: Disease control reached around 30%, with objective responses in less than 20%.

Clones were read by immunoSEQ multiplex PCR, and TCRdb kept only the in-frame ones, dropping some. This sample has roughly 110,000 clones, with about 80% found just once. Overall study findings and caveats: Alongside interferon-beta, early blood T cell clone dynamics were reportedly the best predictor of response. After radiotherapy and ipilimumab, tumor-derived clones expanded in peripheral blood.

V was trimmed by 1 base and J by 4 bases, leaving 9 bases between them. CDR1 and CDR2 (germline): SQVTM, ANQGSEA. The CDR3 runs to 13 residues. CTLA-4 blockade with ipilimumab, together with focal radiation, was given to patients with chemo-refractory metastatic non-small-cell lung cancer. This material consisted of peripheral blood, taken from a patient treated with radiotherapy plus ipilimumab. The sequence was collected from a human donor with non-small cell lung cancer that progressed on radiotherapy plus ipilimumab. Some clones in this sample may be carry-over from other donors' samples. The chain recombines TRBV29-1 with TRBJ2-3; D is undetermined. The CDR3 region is CSVEVNSADTQYF. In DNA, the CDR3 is TGCAGCGTTGAAGTGAATTCGGCAGATACGCAGTATTTT.